The subject of this entry is one TCR beta chain. Antigen specificity is unknown. The data stem from a study of T-cell memory formation after mild COVID-19. Overall study: Largely, TCR clusters stayed within a single donor. Study-wide findings and caveats: Day 15 to 85 contractors were CD4/CD8 balanced; later expanders leaned CD4+. Researchers found some responding clones in pre-infection memory, a sign that cross-reactive memory joined.

The CDR3 loop spans 16 amino acids. The germline CDR1 and CDR2 sequences are MNHNY and SVGAGI (reference sequence). V gave up 6 bases and J gave up 5 bases; unmatched junction bases: 15. The authors produced TCR alpha and TCR beta cDNA libraries with sample barcodes and UMIs by 5'RACE using constant-segment primers. TCRdb called the 5' RACE reads again in MiXCR, with one record for every CDR3 protein. Among hundreds of thousands of distinct CDR3 sequences listed, around 28% were seen once. This receptor was obtained from an adult woman who had mild COVID-19 (a few samples of this study predate the infection). Cell type and time point are not known. The chain recombines TRBV6-6 with TRBJ1-2; 7 nucleotides match TRBD1. What was sequenced was PBMCs or a T cell subset sorted from them (not recorded which). The CDR3: CASRHPVQGEGYGYTF. In nucleotides, the CDR3 is TGTGCCAGCAGACACCCGGTCCAGGGGGAGGGGTATGGCTACACCTTC.